This TCR beta chain derives from a study of T cell responses to AZD1222 COVID-19 vaccine. Study overall: Samples with a second dose at about 4 or about 12 weeks were pooled together. Findings and limits, study-wide: The study found vaccine-associated CD4 TCRs spanning spike, dominant at 160-218 and 743-854.

Remarks on this clone: Its antigen is unknown.

The assay was immunoSEQ multiplex PCR, and TCRdb's table has in-frame clones only and misses some. In the table there are over 100,000 clones, around nine tenths of which are singletons. This sequence originates from an adult in good health. The input for sequencing was peripheral blood, taken on day 0 of AZD1222 vaccination.

The CDR3 spells CASQLGAGGVDTQYF. The CDR3 DNA reads TGTGCCAGCCAGTTGGGGGCGGGCGGGGTAGATACGCAGTATTTT. The chain joins TRBV7-6 to TRBJ2-3, with D tentatively TRBD1 or TRBD2 (6 bases each). Germline V lookup: CDR1 SGHVS, CDR2 FNYEAQ. V dropped 8 bases and J dropped 5 bases, with 20 bases sitting between them. The CDR3 sequence is 15 residues long.